This T cell receptor (beta chain) was retrieved from a study of blood T cell repertoires in COVID-19. Study details: Sites in the United States, Italy and Spain provided acute and convalescent COVID-19 samples. The analysed material was cDNA or gDNA that came from T cells, B-cell-depleted T cells, or PBMCs.

How the authors handled the data: Reference gene primer amplification gave estimated nucleated cell counts. This table comes from immunoSEQ multiplex PCR, and its TCRdb copy is limited to in-frame clones, with some not included. V and J calls and clone size follow that table, whereas D and trimming were derived from the DNA. The table lists about 47,000 clones, about 89% of them singletons, with 6% to 6.5% in the top ten. V shed 1 base, J shed 2 bases, and the junction held 4 bases outside the gene matches. Germline V lookup: CDR1 MGHRA, CDR2 YSYEKL. The CDR3 is made up of 16 amino acids. The sequence came from a man in his 70s with active COVID-19. Sequenced sample: peripheral blood. The chain uses TRBV4-1 and TRBJ1-5, with TRBD1 matching over 8 bases. CDR3 DNA sequence: TGCGCCAGCAGCCAAGGTCAGGGGGCCGGCAATCAGCCCCAGCATTTT. Translated, it gives CASSQGQGAGNQPQHF.